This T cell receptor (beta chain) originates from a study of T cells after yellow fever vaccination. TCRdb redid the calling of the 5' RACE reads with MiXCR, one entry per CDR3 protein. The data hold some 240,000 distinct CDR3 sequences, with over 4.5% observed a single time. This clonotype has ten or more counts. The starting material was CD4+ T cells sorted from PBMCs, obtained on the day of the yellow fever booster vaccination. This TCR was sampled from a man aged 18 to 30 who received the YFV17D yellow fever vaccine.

The CDR3 spells CASSTPAGLQGETQYF. The CDR3, as DNA: TGTGCCAGCAGCACCCCGGCGGGACTCCAGGGCGAGACCCAGTACTTC. The genes are TRBV6-2 or TRBV6-3 and TRBJ2-5, with D possibly TRBD2 on 6 matching bases. The germline V gene encodes CDR1 MNHEY and CDR2 SVGEGT. The CDR3 loop spans 16 amino acids. Deletions cut 6 bases from V and 5 bases from J, with 22 bases between.